This T cell receptor (beta chain) was obtained from a study of technical replicates of blood from a handful of donors. Sequencing was performed with immunoSEQ multiplex PCR; in TCRdb, only in-frame clones are kept and a portion is missing. This table holds 75,000 to 90,000 clones, roughly 94% found once. CDR3 size: 17 residues. V was pared by 5 bases and J by 4 bases, with 14 bases of the junction left unmatched. Germline assignment: CDR1 SEHNR and CDR2 FQNEAQ (reference sequence). The specimen was T cells isolated from PBMCs. The chain is built from TRBV7-9 and TRBJ1-5, with 7 bases lining up with TRBD1. The clonotype was recovered from a human donor in good health. For the CDR3, the DNA is TGTGCCAGCAGCCGACACCGGGACAGCGGCCCGAATCAGCCCCAGCATTTT. Protein product: CASSRHRDSGPNQPQHF.